Presented here are 2 T cell receptor beta chains from one specimen sequenced in a study of control samples from healthy donors and cancer patients (dated by TCRdb to about 2020). The library was obtained by the immunoSEQ multiplex PCR assay. TCRdb's version of the immuneACCESS table is confined to in-frame rearrangements and falls short of the full clone set. An unresolved V gene accounts for under half of the shortfall where checked; the remainder is of unknown origin. Present in this sample are some 120,000 clones, around 87% of which were seen just once. 2.5% to 3.5% of the sample is in the top ten clones. Sequenced: blood. These receptors were collected from a man aged 55 to 70 in good health.

This sequence joins TRBV15 and TRBJ1-2, with D possibly being TRBD1 (5 bases). The CDR3 has 12 residues. Trimming left V 5 bases short and J 11 bases short, with 15 bases between. Germline V gene lookup returns CDR1 LNHNV and CDR2 YYDKDF (reference sequence). CDR3 sequence: CATSVRDGAYTF. CDR3 bases: TGTGCCACCAGCGTACGGGACGGTGCTTACACCTTC.

This chain connects TRBV2 to TRBJ1-6, with 9 bases lining up with TRBD1. Looked up from germline, CDR1 is SNHLY and CDR2 is FYNNEI. The trim removed 6 bases at V and 8 bases at J, leaving 2 bases unmatched. The CDR3 runs 13 residues. The DNA for the CDR3 is TGTGCCAGCAGGACAGGGGGGGATTCACCCCTCCACTTT. Its protein product is CASRTGGDSPLHF.